What follows are 32 T cell receptor beta chains derived from one specimen sequenced in a study of blood T cell repertoires in COVID-19. The protocol was immunoSEQ multiplex PCR, while the TCRdb copy is restricted to in-frame clones and leaves out a portion. The data contain some 240,000 clones, approximately 80% of them seen just once; the ten biggest clones take up over 7.5%. The sequenced sample consisted of peripheral blood. These receptors were obtained from a woman aged 80 or older with acute or convalescent COVID-19.

The V and J genes are TRBV5-4 and TRBJ2-5, with D perhaps matching TRBD2 (6 bases). Trimming cost V 1 base and J 1 base, with 14 bases left between them. This CDR3 contains 16 residues. CDR1 SGHNT and CDR2 YYREEE come from the germline V gene (reference sequence). CDR3 sequence: CASSLNRGIIQETQYF. The CDR3 DNA is TGTGCCAGCAGCTTGAATCGGGGGATTATCCAAGAGACCCAGTACTTC.

This chain uses TRBV28 with TRBJ1-1; TRBD1 is a possible D gene (5 bases). This CDR3 has 16 residues. V lost 1 base and J lost 5, with 17 bases in between. Per germline, CDR1 MDHEN and CDR2 SYDVKM. CDR3 in DNA: TGTGCCAGCAGTTTATACCCTGGGGGGGGTGGTACTGAAGCTTTCTTT. This gives the protein CASSLYPGGGGTEAFF.

The rearrangement joins TRBV2 to TRBJ1-2; D perhaps matches TRBD1 (5 bases). Trimming cost V 8 bases and J 0 bases, with 13 bases left between them. The CDR3 totals 14 residues. Looked up from germline, CDR1 is SNHLY and CDR2 is FYNNEI. The CDR3 nucleotides read TGTGCCAGCGTAAACAGGCCGACTAACTATGGCTACACCTTC. This sequence encodes CASVNRPTNYGYTF.

The chain has TRBV6-2 or TRBV6-3 and TRBJ1-4; TRBD1 matches at 7 bases. Germline loops: CDR1 MNHEY, CDR2 SVGEGT. This CDR3 is built from 16 residues. After removal of 6 bases from V and 0 bases from J, the junction contained 7 bases not matched to a gene. CDR3 loop: CASSRGQVATNEKLFF. CDR3 sequence (DNA): TGTGCCAGCAGCCGTGGACAGGTCGCAACTAATGAAAAACTGTTTTTT.

The table lists this clone with a count of one. CDR3 region: CASSETVGNQPQHF. CDR3 bases: TGTGCCAGCAGTGAAACAGTGGGCAATCAGCCCCAGCATTTT. The chain links TRBV6-1 to TRBJ1-5; D gene ambiguous. Trimming took off 2 bases at V and 2 bases at J, with 7 bases between the two ends. CDR3 size: 14 residues. The germline V gene encodes CDR1 MNHNS and CDR2 SASEGT.

This chain uses TRBV10-3 with TRBJ2-7; 8 positions agree with TRBD1. CDR1 is ENHRY, CDR2 SYGVKD, per germline. The CDR3 extends over 18 amino acids. J gave up 0 bases and V 6 bases, and 16 bases lay outside the gene matches. DNA of the CDR3: TGTGCCATCAGCCTAAGAGACCCCCCGGGACAGGACTCCTACGAGCAGTACTTC. This translates into CAISLRDPPGQDSYEQYF.

This clone was picked up one time. V usage is TRBV28 and J usage is TRBJ2-7; D possibly corresponds to TRBD2 (6 bases). CDR1 is MDHEN, CDR2 SYDVKM, per germline. The CDR3 sequence is 18 residues long. The V gene lost 1 base and the J gene lost 4 bases, with 23 bases spanning the gap. The CDR3 protein is CASSLFPSAGSTRYEQYF. The CDR3 DNA is TGTGCCAGCAGTTTATTCCCCAGTGCGGGGAGTACGAGATACGAGCAGTACTTC.

V gene TRBV9 combines with J gene TRBJ1-4; 7 positions match TRBD1. J was trimmed by 7 bases and V by 0 bases; bases with no gene match: 9. This CDR3 has 16 residues. The germline CDR1 and CDR2 sequences are SGDLS and YYNGEE. CDR3 sequence: CASSVGQGQVGEKLFF. As DNA, the CDR3 is TGTGCCAGCAGCGTAGGGCAAGGACAGGTTGGTGAAAAACTGTTTTTT.

This chain links TRBV5-1 with TRBJ1-3; D gene unclear. CDR3 length: 15 amino acids. Per germline, CDR1 SGHRS and CDR2 YFSETQ. V was clipped by 0 bases and J by 5 bases, with 12 bases between them. The DNA for the CDR3 is TGCGCCAGCAGCTTGGCCTCGGGGTTAAGAAACACCATATATTTT. This codes for CASSLASGLRNTIYF.

V usage is TRBV6-1 and J usage is TRBJ1-6, with TRBD1 matching over 7 bases. Germline V gives CDR1 MNHNS, CDR2 SASEGT. Trimming took 6 bases from V and 7 from J; bases not matched to a gene: 6. The CDR3 runs to 14 residues. CDR3 amino acids: CASSPDRVNSPLHF. The CDR3, as DNA: TGTGCCAGCAGCCCCGACAGGGTGAATTCACCCCTCCACTTT.

This sequence joins TRBV19 and TRBJ1-2, with 7 bases lining up with TRBD1. The V gene's germline CDR1 is LNHDA and CDR2 SQIVND (reference sequence). The CDR3 runs to 14 residues. Losses at the gene ends were 4 bases for V and 6 bases for J; bases not matched to a gene: 8. The CDR3 nucleotides are TGTGCCAGTAGTACCGGGACAGTGTTAAATGGCTACACCTTC. It specifies CASSTGTVLNGYTF.

The CDR3 spells CASGLVSPEGQSTDTQYF. In DNA form, the CDR3 reads TGTGCTAGTGGTTTGGTTTCCCCGGAGGGACAGAGCACAGATACGCAGTATTTT. The V gene is TRBV12-5, the J gene TRBJ2-3; D is possibly TRBD1 (7 bases). The CDR3 is 18 amino acids. Trimming took off 0 bases at V and 0 bases at J, with 16 bases between the two ends. Germline loops: CDR1 LGHNT, CDR2 FRNRAP. The whole variable domain, remainder taken from reference TRBV12-5 and TRBJ2-3, is DARVTQTPRHKVTEMGQEVTMRCQPILGHNTVFWYRQTMMQGLELLAYFRNRAPLDDSGMPKDRFSAEMPDATLATLKIQPSEPRDSAVYFCASGLVSPEGQSTDTQYFGPGTRLTVL.

The rearrangement uses TRBV5-6 and TRBJ2-3; no reliable D call. The V end was cut by 2 bases, the J end by 0 bases, with 7 bases between. Germline values: CDR1 SGHDT, CDR2 YYEEEE. There are 14 residues in the CDR3. CDR3 amino acids: CASSFWRSTDTQYF. Written as DNA, the CDR3 is TGTGCCAGCAGCTTCTGGAGAAGCACAGATACGCAGTATTTT.

The chain recombines TRBV2 with TRBJ1-1, with D maybe TRBD1 (5 bases). Deletions cut 11 bases from V and 0 bases from J, with 10 bases between. CDR1 and CDR2 (germline): SNHLY, FYNNEI. The CDR3 has 12 residues. CDR3 in DNA: TGTGCCTTCTCAGGGATGAACACTGAAGCTTTCTTT. This codes for CAFSGMNTEAFF.

CDR3 region: CASSPGDLYEQYF. The CDR3 DNA sequence: TGCGCCAGCAGCCCCGGGGATCTATACGAGCAGTACTTC. V usage is TRBV5-1 and J usage is TRBJ2-7; weak D call: TRBD2 (5 bases). The germline V and J ends were trimmed by 4 bases and 4 bases, with 12 bases remaining between them. The germline V gene has CDR1 SGHRS and CDR2 YFSETQ. There are 13 residues in the CDR3. Full variable domain (outside the CDR3, taken from reference TRBV5-1 and TRBJ2-7): KAGVTQTPRYLIKTRGQQVTLSCSPISGHRSVSWYQQTPGQGLQFLFEYFSETQRNKGNFPGRFSGRQFSNSRSEMNVSTLELGDSALYLCASSPGDLYEQYFGPGTRLTVT.

The chain couples TRBV6-6 to TRBJ1-5; D is possibly TRBD1 (6 bases). CDR1 is MNHNY, CDR2 SVGAGI, per germline (reference sequence). This CDR3 comprises 14 residues. V was clipped by 7 bases and J by 6 bases, with 16 bases between them. Here the CDR3 reads CASIRTGSSQPQHF. CDR3 nucleotides: TGTGCCAGCATCAGAACAGGGTCGAGTCAGCCCCAGCATTTT.

The V gene is TRBV18, the J gene TRBJ1-1; 8 bases are a match to TRBD1. The ends lost 5 bases at V and 3 bases at J; junction bases unmatched: 8. The length of the CDR3 is 15 residues. Germline V lookup: CDR1 KGHSH, CDR2 LQKENI. The CDR3 reads CASSISRGLDTEAFF. DNA for the CDR3: TGTGCCAGCTCAATATCCAGGGGGCTAGACACTGAAGCTTTCTTT.

DNA for the CDR3: TGTGCCAGCAGCCGGGGGGAAGCTTTGCCCTATAATTCACCCCTCCACTTT. Translated: CASSRGEALPYNSPLHF. The chain links TRBV7-2 to TRBJ1-6, with D tentatively TRBD1 (5 bases). The CDR3 spans 17 residues. CDR1 and CDR2 from the germline V gene are SGHTA and FQGNSA. Trimming took off 5 bases at V and 2 bases at J, with 16 bases between the two ends.

This sequence joins TRBV4-2 and TRBJ1-1; no clear D. V lost 1 base and J lost 1, with 7 bases in between. Germline CDR1 reads LGHNA; CDR2 reads YNFKEQ. CDR3 size: 14 residues. CDR3 nucleotides: TGTGCCAGCAGCCAAGTGGGAGGGAACACTGAAGCTTTCTTT. Protein sequence: CASSQVGGNTEAFF.

J is TRBJ2-5 and V is TRBV21-1; no check of the table's D call, TRBD1, against the DNA was made. TRBV21-1 corresponds to a pseudogene. The CDR3 covers 17 residues. Here the CDR3 DNA reads TGTGCCAGCAGCAGCCCCTTTCCGGGACAGAAAGAAGAGACCCAGTACTTC. It specifies CASSSPFPGQKEETQYF.

This chain joins TRBV27 and TRBJ2-1, with D possibly TRBD1 on 6 matching bases. From germline, CDR1 is MNHEY and CDR2 SMNVEV (reference sequence). The CDR3 consists of 18 residues. Trimming shortened V by 0 bases and J by 7 bases, and 22 bases separated the two germline ends. Here the CDR3 reads CASSLSGGGVSQRNEQFF. As DNA, the CDR3 is TGTGCCAGCAGTTTATCAGGTGGGGGCGTTTCGCAGCGGAATGAGCAGTTCTTC.

The rearrangement uses TRBV30 and TRBJ2-1; D is perhaps TRBD1 (5 bases). Germline V gives CDR1 GTSNPN, CDR2 SVGIG (reference sequence). This CDR3 spans 14 amino acids. V lost 0 bases, J lost 6 bases, and 12 bases lay in between. The CDR3 nucleotides are TGTGCCTGGAGTGTACTTTGGGGCGGCAATGAGCAGTTCTTC. This codes for CAWSVLWGGNEQFF.

Remarks on this clone: Other DNA sequences within the sample encode an identical CDR3. V is TRBV5-1 and J is TRBJ2-3, with 12 bases identical to TRBD2. The CDR3 loop spans 16 amino acids. After removal of 1 base from V and 0 bases from J, the junction contained 0 bases not matched to a gene. The germline V gene has CDR1 SGHRS and CDR2 YFSETQ. The CDR3 loop is CASSLTSGGSTDTQYF. CDR3 nucleotides: TGCGCCAGCAGCTTGACTAGCGGGGGGAGCACAGATACGCAGTATTTT.

V usage is TRBV11-2 and J usage is TRBJ2-7, with TRBD2 as a possible D gene (6 bases). CDR3 length: 13 residues. Trimming shortened V by 5 bases and J by 4 bases, and 12 bases separated the two germline ends. Germline CDR1 and CDR2: SGHAT and FQNNGV. The CDR3 region is CASSIVEGYEQYF. The CDR3 DNA follows: TGTGCCAGCAGCATAGTGGAGGGATACGAGCAGTACTTC.

This clone was seen only a few times. The V and J genes are TRBV19 and TRBJ2-1; D possibly corresponds to TRBD2 (5 bases). CDR1 is LNHDA and CDR2 is SQIVND in the germline V gene (reference sequence). V lost 7 bases to trimming and J lost 2 bases, with 18 bases between them. The CDR3 spans 16 residues. This chain's CDR3 is CASNPREGGTYNEQFF. CDR3 DNA: TGTGCCAGTAACCCCAGAGAGGGTGGTACCTACAATGAGCAGTTCTTC.

The chain carries TRBV28 and TRBJ2-3, with TRBD2 matching over 9 bases. With V trimmed by 2 bases and J by 5 bases, 5 bases remained unmatched. The length of the CDR3 is 15 residues. Germline V gives CDR1 MDHEN, CDR2 SYDVKM. CDR3 region: CASSLEAGGKDTQYF. CDR3 nucleotide sequence: TGTGCCAGCAGTTTAGAGGCGGGGGGGAAAGATACGCAGTATTTT.

This clone was seen a single time. J is TRBJ2-3 and V is TRBV11-3; TRBD2 aligns across 8 bases. The CDR3 totals 15 residues. V shed 5 bases and J 1 base; nucleotides not matched to a gene: 5. CDR1 is SGHNT and CDR2 is YENEEA in the germline V gene. CDR3 DNA: TGTGCCAGCAGCCACGGACTAGCAGGCACAGATACGCAGTATTTT. This codes for CASSHGLAGTDTQYF.

This chain connects TRBV6-5 to TRBJ1-3, with TRBD1 as a possible D gene (6 bases). The CDR3 contains 15 residues. Germline V gene sequence: CDR1 MNHEY, CDR2 SVGAGI. With 5 bases removed from V and 4 bases from J, the gap between germline ends came to 15 bases. CDR3 coding DNA: TGTGCCAGCAGTCCGGACAGTAGAAAAGGAAACACCATATATTTT. Protein: CASSPDSRKGNTIYF.

The gene calls are TRBV19 and TRBJ2-2; 16 bases align to TRBD2. Germline V CDR1 and CDR2: LNHDA, SQIVND (reference sequence). Trimming removed 8 bases from V and 6 bases from J; junction bases left unmatched: 0. This CDR3 is built from 14 residues. This chain's CDR3 is CASGTSGGAGELFF. The CDR3 DNA sequence: TGTGCCAGTGGGACTAGCGGGGGGGCCGGGGAGCTGTTTTTT.

V usage is TRBV7-2 and J usage is TRBJ1-2; D may be TRBD1 (5 bases). Trimming cost V 2 bases and J 4 bases, with 11 bases left between them. Germline values: CDR1 SGHTA, CDR2 FQGNSA. The CDR3 is 14 amino acids. The DNA of the CDR3 is TGTGCCAGCAGCTTAAATGCAGGGCCCTATGGCTACACCTTC. It yields the protein CASSLNAGPYGYTF.

The chain carries TRBV12-2 and TRBJ2-5; TRBD1, the table's D call, lacks a check against the DNA. TRBV12-2 corresponds to a pseudogene. CDR3 length equals 16 residues. CDR3 DNA: TGTGCAAGTCGCTTAGCGTACCGGGACAGGGAGGAGACCCAGTACTTC. Translation: CASRLAYRDREETQYF.

This chain joins TRBV6-5 and TRBJ2-7; 11 bases map to TRBD2. The CDR3 is 15 residues long. Germline-derived CDR1 and CDR2 are MNHEY and SVGAGI. V shed 6 bases and J 7 bases; nucleotides not matched to a gene: 11. CDR3 residues: CASSPPGLAAGEQYF. DNA of the CDR3: TGTGCCAGCAGCCCCCCGGGACTAGCGGCGGGGGAGCAGTACTTC.